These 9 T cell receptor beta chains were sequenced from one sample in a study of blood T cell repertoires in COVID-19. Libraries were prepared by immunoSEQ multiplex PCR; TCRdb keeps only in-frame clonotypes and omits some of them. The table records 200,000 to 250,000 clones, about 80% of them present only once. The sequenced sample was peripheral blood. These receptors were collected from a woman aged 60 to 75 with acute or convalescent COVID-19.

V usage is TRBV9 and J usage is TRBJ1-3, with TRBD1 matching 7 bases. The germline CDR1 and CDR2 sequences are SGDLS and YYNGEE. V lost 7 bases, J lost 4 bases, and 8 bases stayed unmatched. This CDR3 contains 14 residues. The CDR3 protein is CASGPGQLGNTIYF. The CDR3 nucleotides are TGTGCCAGCGGACCGGGACAGTTAGGAAACACCATATATTTT.

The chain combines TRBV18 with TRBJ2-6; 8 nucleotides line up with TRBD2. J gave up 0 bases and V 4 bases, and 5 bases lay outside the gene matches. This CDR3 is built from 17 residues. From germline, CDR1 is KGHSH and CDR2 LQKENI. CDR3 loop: CASSRSSGLSGANVLTF. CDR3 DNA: TGTGCCAGCTCACGGTCTAGCGGGCTCTCTGGGGCCAACGTCCTGACTTTC. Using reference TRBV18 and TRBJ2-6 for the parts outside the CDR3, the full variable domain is NAGVMQNPRHLVRRRGQEARLRCSPMKGHSHVYWYRQLPEEGLKFMVYLQKENIIDESGMPKERFSAEFPKEGPSILRIQQVVRGDSAAYFCASSRSSGLSGANVLTFGAGSRLTVL.

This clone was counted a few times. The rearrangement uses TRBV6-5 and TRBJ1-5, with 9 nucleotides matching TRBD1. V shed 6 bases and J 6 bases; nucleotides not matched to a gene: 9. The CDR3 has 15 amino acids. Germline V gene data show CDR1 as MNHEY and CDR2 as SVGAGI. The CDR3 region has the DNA TGTGCCAGCAGCCAAGCCGGGACAGGGCTTCAGCCCCAGCATTTT. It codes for CASSQAGTGLQPQHF.

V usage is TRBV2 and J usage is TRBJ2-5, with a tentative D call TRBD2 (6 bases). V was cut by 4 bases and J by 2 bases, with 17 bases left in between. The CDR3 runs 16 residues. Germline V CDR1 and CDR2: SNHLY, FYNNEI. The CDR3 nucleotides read TGTGCCAGCAGTGGGTGGGAGGAGGATCTTCAAGAGACCCAGTACTTC. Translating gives CASSGWEEDLQETQYF.

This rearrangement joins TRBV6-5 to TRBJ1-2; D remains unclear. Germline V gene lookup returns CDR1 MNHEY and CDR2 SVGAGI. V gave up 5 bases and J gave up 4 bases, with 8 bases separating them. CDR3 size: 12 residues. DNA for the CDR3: TGTGCCAGCAGTCCCTCCCCCTATGGCTACACCTTC. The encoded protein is CASSPSPYGYTF.

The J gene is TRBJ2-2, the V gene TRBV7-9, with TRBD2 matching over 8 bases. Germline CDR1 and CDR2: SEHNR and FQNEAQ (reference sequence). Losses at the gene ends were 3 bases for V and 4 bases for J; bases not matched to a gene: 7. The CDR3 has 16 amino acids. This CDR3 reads CASSFPSGGGTGELFF. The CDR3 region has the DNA TGTGCCAGCAGCTTCCCGTCCGGGGGGGGCACCGGGGAGCTGTTTTTT.

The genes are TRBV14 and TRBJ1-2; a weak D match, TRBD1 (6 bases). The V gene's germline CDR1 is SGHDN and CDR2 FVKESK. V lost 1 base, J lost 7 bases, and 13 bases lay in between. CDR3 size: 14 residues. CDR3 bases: TGTGCCAGCAGCCAAGTCTCTGGGGGCCTTGGCTACACCTTC. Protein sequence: CASSQVSGGLGYTF.

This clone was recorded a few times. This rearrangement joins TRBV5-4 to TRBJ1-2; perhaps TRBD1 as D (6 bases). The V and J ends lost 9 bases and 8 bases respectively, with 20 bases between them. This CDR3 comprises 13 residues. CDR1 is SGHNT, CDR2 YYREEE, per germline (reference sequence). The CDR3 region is CATTGPRGGGYTF. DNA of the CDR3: TGTGCCACCACAGGGCCCCGGGGTGGGGGCTACACCTTC.

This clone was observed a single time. DNA of the CDR3: TGTGCCAGCAGTAATAACAGGGCGCGTAACACTGAAGCTTTCTTT. The encoded protein is CASSNNRARNTEAFF. The chain has TRBV2 and TRBJ1-1; D possibly corresponds to TRBD1 (6 bases). Germline lookup yields CDR1 SNHLY and CDR2 FYNNEI. The CDR3 has 15 amino acids. The germline V and J ends were trimmed by 5 bases and 2 bases, with 15 bases remaining between them. Full variable domain (outside the CDR3, taken from reference TRBV2 and TRBJ1-1): EPEVTQTPSHQVTQMGQEVILRCVPISNHLYFYWYRQILGQKVEFLVSFYNNEISEKSEIFDDQFSVERPDGSNFTLKIRSTKLEDSAMYFCASSNNRARNTEAFFGQGTRLTVV.